A selection of T cell receptor beta chains follows, all from one sample in a study of blood T cell repertoires in COVID-19. Data came from immunoSEQ multiplex PCR; TCRdb stores just in-frame clones and leaves some out. The sample contains 72,000 or so clones, approximately 88% of which appear only once. Specimen: peripheral blood. These receptors all come from a man between 50 and 59 years old with active COVID-19. Each CDR3 is given with its conserved first and last residue. Each record gives: D gene, clone size, CDR3 length, V gene, J gene, CDR3 protein, CDR3 DNA. D genes are given only for firm matches. The listing skips clone size in some rows; elsewhere it reads once, few, many or a size class.

d_gene: NA
abundance: NA
len: 16
v_gene: TRBV28
j_gene: TRBJ2-7
CDR3aa: CASSFGPTSPLYEQYF
CDR3nt: TGTGCCAGCAGTTTTGGCCCCACGTCTCCCCTCTACGAGCAGTACTTC

d_gene: TRBD1
abundance: NA
len: 16
v_gene: TRBV4-1
j_gene: TRBJ2-6
CDR3aa: CASSRQGGAGANVLTF
CDR3nt: TGCGCCAGCAGCCGACAGGGGGGAGCTGGGGCCAACGTCCTGACTTTC

d_gene: TRBD1
abundance: NA
len: 20
v_gene: TRBV4-3
j_gene: TRBJ2-7
CDR3aa: CASSQDPGQGALGPSTEQYF
CDR3nt: TGCGCCAGCAGCCAAGACCCGGGACAGGGGGCGCTGGGGCCTTCAACGGAGCAGTACTTC

d_gene: TRBD1
abundance: NA
len: 16
v_gene: TRBV7-2
j_gene: TRBJ2-1
CDR3aa: CASSSDGRGLYNEQFF
CDR3nt: TGTGCCAGCAGCTCGGATGGCAGGGGGCTATACAATGAGCAGTTCTTC

d_gene: TRBD2
abundance: NA
len: 15
v_gene: TRBV7-3
j_gene: TRBJ2-3
CDR3aa: CASSLAGTSTDTQYF
CDR3nt: TGTGCCAGCAGCCTAGCGGGAACTAGCACAGATACGCAGTATTTT

d_gene: TRBD2
abundance: NA
len: 18
v_gene: TRBV7-9
j_gene: TRBJ2-1
CDR3aa: CASSLGGLAGVSRNEQFF
CDR3nt: TGTGCCAGCAGCTTAGGTGGGCTAGCGGGAGTTAGCCGCAATGAGCAGTTCTTC

d_gene: NA
abundance: NA
len: 15
v_gene: TRBV6-2/TRBV6-3
j_gene: TRBJ1-5
CDR3aa: CASSALGGDYRPQHF
CDR3nt: TGTGCCAGCAGCGCCCTGGGGGGTGACTATCGGCCCCAGCATTTT

d_gene: TRBD1
abundance: NA
len: 15
v_gene: TRBV18
j_gene: TRBJ2-3
CDR3aa: CASFSDRVPTDTQYF
CDR3nt: TGTGCCAGCTTCTCCGACAGGGTGCCCACAGATACGCAGTATTTT

d_gene: TRBD2
abundance: few
len: 14
v_gene: TRBV4-3
j_gene: TRBJ2-7
CDR3aa: CASSQLGGSYEQYF
CDR3nt: TGCGCCAGCAGCCAGCTAGGCGGGAGCTACGAGCAGTACTTC

d_gene: TRBD2
abundance: NA
len: 18
v_gene: TRBV5-5
j_gene: TRBJ2-6
CDR3aa: CASSLGEGYYSGANVLTF
CDR3nt: TGTGCCAGCAGCTTGGGGGAGGGATACTACTCTGGGGCCAACGTCCTGACTTTC

d_gene: TRBD1
abundance: NA
len: 13
v_gene: TRBV7-2
j_gene: TRBJ1-1
CDR3aa: CASSLDRGHEAFF
CDR3nt: TGTGCCAGCAGCTTAGATAGGGGGCATGAAGCTTTCTTT

d_gene: TRBD1
abundance: NA
len: 14
v_gene: TRBV30
j_gene: TRBJ1-1
CDR3aa: CAGLSGQGRDEAFF
CDR3nt: TGTGCCGGCCTCTCAGGACAGGGGAGGGATGAAGCTTTCTTT

d_gene: TRBD1
abundance: NA
len: 14
v_gene: TRBV5-6
j_gene: TRBJ1-6
CDR3aa: CASSFNRGTSPLHF
CDR3nt: TGTGCCAGCAGCTTTAACAGGGGAACGTCACCCCTCCACTTT

d_gene: NA
abundance: NA
len: 13
v_gene: TRBV6-1
j_gene: TRBJ1-1
CDR3aa: CASSEAGGTEAFF
CDR3nt: TGTGCCAGCAGTGAAGCGGGGGGGACTGAAGCTTTCTTT

d_gene: TRBD1
abundance: NA
len: 17
v_gene: TRBV3-1/TRBV3-2
j_gene: TRBJ1-2
CDR3aa: CASSQDPTGAGSDGYTF
CDR3nt: TGTGCCAGCAGCCAAGACCCGACAGGGGCGGGTTCAGATGGCTACACCTTC

d_gene: TRBD2
abundance: NA
len: 14
v_gene: TRBV6-2/TRBV6-3
j_gene: TRBJ2-7
CDR3aa: CASSLAGSSYEQYF
CDR3nt: TGTGCCAGCAGTTTAGCGGGGAGCTCCTACGAGCAGTACTTC